This T cell receptor beta chain came from a study of neoadjuvant anti-PD-1 for oral cavity cancer. On the study more broadly: Patients without progression received a fourth nivolumab dose around day 43, then surgical resection on days 50-56.

Tumor libraries mostly used 4 to 5 ug genomic DNA, two replicates each. Profiled with immunoSEQ multiplex PCR; TCRdb holds only in-frame clones, not every one. The table lists 20,000 to 30,000 clones, 25% to 35% of them singletons, with about 15% in the top ten. Ten or more counts support this clone. The time point is: after neoadjuvant nivolumab, at surgical resection. Cohort: HPV-negative, locally advanced oral cavity squamous cell carcinoma patients. The length of the CDR3 is 15 residues. The V and J ends lost 8 bases and 2 bases, in that order; junction bases with no gene match: 5. Looked up from germline, CDR1 is WSHSY and CDR2 is SAAADI.

Sequences were derived from tumor tissue, sampled after nivolumab (anti-PD-1) treatment. The genes are TRBV10-2 and TRBJ2-2, with 10 nucleotides matching TRBD2. The TCR comes from a person between 40 and 85 years old with oral cavity squamous cell carcinoma. DNA for the CDR3: TGCGCCAGCTCATTAGCGGGAGGTAACACCGGGGAGCTGTTTTTT. Its protein is CASSLAGGNTGELFF.